This is a list of T cell receptor beta chains from one sample in a study of blood T cell repertoires in COVID-19. The data were produced by immunoSEQ multiplex PCR, yet TCRdb's version contains in-frame clones alone and is incomplete. The data contain about 130,000 clones, around 79% of them singletons. The sequenced material came from peripheral blood. These receptors were obtained from a woman aged 70 to 79 with COVID-19, enrolled during active disease. The CDR3 runs from the conserved cysteine through the conserved F or W. The D gene is left open where the match is weak. Clone size is shown for a subset of rows, as once, few, many or a class of expanded clone.

>TRBD2|NA|TRBJ2-3|TRBV6-6
CASRTAGGTDTQYF
TGTGCCAGCAGGACAGCGGGGGGGACAGATACGCAGTATTTT
>TRBD2|NA|TRBJ2-1|TRBV24-1
CATSDPGLAGGVVQFF
TGTGCCACCAGTGACCCGGGACTAGCGGGGGGGGTTGTGCAGTTCTTC
>NA|NA|TRBJ2-3|TRBV15
CATSSPSGGLFTDTQYF
TGTGCCACCAGCAGCCCATCGGGGGGCCTCTTTACAGATACGCAGTATTTT
>TRBD1|NA|TRBJ1-1|TRBV5-4
CASSGRQGRAFF
TGTGCCAGCAGCGGGCGACAGGGGCGGGCTTTCTTT
>TRBD2|once|TRBJ2-3|TRBV3-1/TRBV3-2
CASSPKAGVSTDTQYF
TGTGCCAGCAGCCCCAAGGCGGGGGTTAGCACAGATACGCAGTATTTT
>NA|NA|TRBJ1-2|TRBV12-3/TRBV12-4
CASSLGGGYTF
TGTGCCAGCAGTTTGGGGGGAGGCTACACCTTC
>NA|NA|TRBJ1-6|TRBV6-1
CASSENGKNSPLHF
TGTGCCAGCAGTGAAAACGGGAAGAATTCACCCCTCCACTTT
>TRBD1|NA|TRBJ1-1|TRBV5-1
CASSPLTGGMMNTEAFF
TGCGCCAGCAGCCCCCTGACAGGGGGCATGATGAACACTGAAGCTTTCTTT
>NA|NA|TRBJ1-2|TRBV5-6
CASSLRVGGGSHYGYTF
TGTGCCAGCAGCTTGCGGGTCGGTGGGGGCAGTCACTATGGCTACACCTTC
>TRBD1|NA|TRBJ1-2|TRBV6-5
CASSEDRGIYGYTF
TGTGCCAGCAGCGAGGACAGGGGAATCTATGGCTACACCTTC
>TRBD2|NA|TRBJ2-7|TRBV6-5
CASSSTAGAYEQYF
TGTGCCAGCAGTTCCACCGCGGGAGCCTACGAGCAGTACTTC
>NA|NA|TRBJ1-1|TRBV5-5
CASSQTQDTEAFF
TGTGCCAGCAGCCAGACACAGGACACTGAAGCTTTCTTT
>TRBD1|NA|TRBJ1-5|TRBV7-2
CASSRDSDRAQHF
TGTGCCAGCAGCCGGGACAGCGATAGAGCCCAGCATTTT
>TRBD1|NA|TRBJ2-7|TRBV3-1/TRBV3-2
CASSPGDRQQYF
TGTGCCAGCAGCCCTGGGGACAGGCAGCAGTACTTC
>TRBD2|NA|TRBJ2-5|TRBV2
CASRGLAGETQYF
TGTGCCAGCAGGGGACTAGCGGGAGAGACCCAGTACTTC
>NA|NA|TRBJ1-4|TRBV19
CASSMGYGQSNEKLFF
TGTGCCAGTAGTATGGGATACGGACAATCAAATGAAAAACTGTTTTTT
>NA|NA|TRBJ1-6|TRBV4-3
CASSQDVGQSHSPLHF
TGCGCCAGCAGCCAAGATGTCGGACAGAGCCATTCACCCCTCCACTTT
>NA|NA|TRBJ2-5|TRBV5-1
CASAGAGQETQYF
TGCGCCAGCGCGGGGGCGGGGCAAGAGACCCAGTACTTC
>TRBD1|NA|TRBJ1-5|TRBV20-1
CSASTRGLGNQPQHF
TGCAGTGCTAGTACTAGGGGGCTAGGCAATCAGCCCCAGCATTTT
>TRBD1|NA|TRBJ2-7|TRBV2
CASTSAQGQTYEQYF
TGTGCCAGCACCTCAGCTCAGGGACAGACCTACGAGCAGTACTTC
>NA|few|TRBJ1-2|TRBV10-1
CASRSAGLGYTF
TGCGCCAGCAGGTCCGCCGGACTTGGCTACACCTTC
>TRBD1|NA|TRBJ2-5|TRBV27
CASSTRTGTAETQYF
TGTGCCAGCAGTACGAGGACGGGGACAGCGGAGACCCAGTACTTC
>TRBD1|few|TRBJ1-5|TRBV30
CAWSRDSTEPQHF
TGTGCCTGGAGTAGGGACAGCACTGAGCCCCAGCATTTT
>NA|NA|TRBJ2-3|TRBV5-1
CASSLELRGGIDTQYF
TGCGCCAGCAGCTTGGAGTTAAGGGGAGGAATAGATACGCAGTATTTT
>NA|NA|TRBJ2-5|TRBV27
CASRAARAETQYF
TGTGCCAGCAGGGCGGCCAGGGCGGAGACCCAGTACTTC
>NA|NA|TRBJ2-3|TRBV7-9
CASSFGPTDTQYF
TGTGCCAGCAGCTTTGGGCCCACAGATACGCAGTATTTT
>NA|NA|TRBJ1-5|TRBV19
CASSIERAAQPQHF
TGTGCCAGTAGTATCGAGCGGGCCGCTCAGCCCCAGCATTTT